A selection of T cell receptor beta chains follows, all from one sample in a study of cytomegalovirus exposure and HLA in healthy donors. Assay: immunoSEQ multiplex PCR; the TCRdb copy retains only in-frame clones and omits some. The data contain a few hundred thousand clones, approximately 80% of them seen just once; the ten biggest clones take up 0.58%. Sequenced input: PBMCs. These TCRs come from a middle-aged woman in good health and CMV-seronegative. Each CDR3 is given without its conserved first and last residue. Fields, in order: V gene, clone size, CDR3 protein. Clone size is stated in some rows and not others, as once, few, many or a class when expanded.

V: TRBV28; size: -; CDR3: ASTNSRGSNQPQH
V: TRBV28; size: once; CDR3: ASSPGTGGPMSQETQY
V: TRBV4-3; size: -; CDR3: ASSQDRGPGELF
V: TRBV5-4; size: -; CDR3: ASSFIGETGELF
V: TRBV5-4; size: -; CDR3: ASRRDRDKFNEQY
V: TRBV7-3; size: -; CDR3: ASSLTADYNEQF
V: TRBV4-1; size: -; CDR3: ASSQQPDRGYGYT
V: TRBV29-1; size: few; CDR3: SVIPGNTEAF
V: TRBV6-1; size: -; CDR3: ASSPAGPLEQY
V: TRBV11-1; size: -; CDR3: ASSHDRSTGELF
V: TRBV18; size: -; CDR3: ASSPRGEAF
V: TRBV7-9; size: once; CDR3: ASSSGMAGGHYEQY
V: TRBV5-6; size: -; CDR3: ASSFAGNSNQPQH
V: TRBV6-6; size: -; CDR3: ASSFGLSNEQF
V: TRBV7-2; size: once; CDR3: ASSLASGGLYNEQF
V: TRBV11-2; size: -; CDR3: ASSSGKPKGSNQPQH
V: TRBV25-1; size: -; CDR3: ASTHPTGSGTEAF
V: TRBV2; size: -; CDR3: ASSRDINYGYT